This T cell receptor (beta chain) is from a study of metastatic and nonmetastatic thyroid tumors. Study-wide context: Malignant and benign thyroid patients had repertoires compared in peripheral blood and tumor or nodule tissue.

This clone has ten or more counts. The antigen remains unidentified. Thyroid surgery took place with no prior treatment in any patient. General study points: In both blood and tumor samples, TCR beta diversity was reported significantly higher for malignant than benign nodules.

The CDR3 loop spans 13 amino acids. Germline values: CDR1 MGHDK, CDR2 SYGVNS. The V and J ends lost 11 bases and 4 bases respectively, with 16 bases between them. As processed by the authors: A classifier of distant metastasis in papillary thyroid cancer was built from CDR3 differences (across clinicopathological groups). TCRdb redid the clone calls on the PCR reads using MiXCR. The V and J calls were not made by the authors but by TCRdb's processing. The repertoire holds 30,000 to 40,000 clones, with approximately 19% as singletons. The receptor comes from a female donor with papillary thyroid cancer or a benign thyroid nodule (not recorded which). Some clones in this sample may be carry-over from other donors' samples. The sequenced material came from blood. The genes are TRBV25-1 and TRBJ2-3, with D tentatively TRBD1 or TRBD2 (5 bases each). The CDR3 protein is CASRDPTADTQYF. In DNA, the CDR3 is TGTGCCTCCCGGGACCCGACCGCAGATACGCAGTATTTT.